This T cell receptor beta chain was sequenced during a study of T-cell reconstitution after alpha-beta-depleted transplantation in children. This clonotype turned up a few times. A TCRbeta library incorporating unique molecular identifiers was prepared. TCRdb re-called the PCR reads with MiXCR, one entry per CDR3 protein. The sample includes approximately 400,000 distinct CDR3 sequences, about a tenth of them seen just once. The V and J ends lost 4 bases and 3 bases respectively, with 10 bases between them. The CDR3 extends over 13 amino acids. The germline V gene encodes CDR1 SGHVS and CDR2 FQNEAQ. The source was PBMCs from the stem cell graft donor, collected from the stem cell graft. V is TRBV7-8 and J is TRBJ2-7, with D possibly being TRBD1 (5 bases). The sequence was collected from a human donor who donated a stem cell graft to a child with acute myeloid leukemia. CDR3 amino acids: CASSSDRHYEQYV. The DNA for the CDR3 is TGTGCCAGCAGCTCCGACAGACACTACGAGCAGTACGTC.